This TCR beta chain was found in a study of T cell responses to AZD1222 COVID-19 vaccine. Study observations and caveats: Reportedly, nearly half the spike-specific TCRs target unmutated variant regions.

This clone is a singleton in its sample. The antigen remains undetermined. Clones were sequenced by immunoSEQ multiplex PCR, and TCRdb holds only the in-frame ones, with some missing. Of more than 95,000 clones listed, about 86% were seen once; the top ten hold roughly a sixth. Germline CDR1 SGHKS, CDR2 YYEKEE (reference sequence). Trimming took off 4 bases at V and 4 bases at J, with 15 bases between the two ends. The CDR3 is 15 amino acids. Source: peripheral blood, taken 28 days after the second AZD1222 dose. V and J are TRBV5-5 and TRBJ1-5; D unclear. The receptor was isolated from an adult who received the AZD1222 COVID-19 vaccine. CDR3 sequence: CASSLGWQTNQPQHF. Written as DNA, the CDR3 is TGTGCCAGCAGCCTGGGTTGGCAGACTAATCAGCCCCAGCATTTT.